These 22 T cell receptor beta chains were all obtained from the same sample, sequenced in a study of T cells in Graves' hyperthyroidism and ophthalmopathy. TCR beta CDR3 regions were amplified from RNA transcripts. HTBI primers were employed in a first-round RT-PCR of the TCR CDR3. TCRdb reprocessed the multiplex PCR reads with MiXCR, giving one entry per CDR3 protein. The sample carries 690,000 or so distinct CDR3 sequences, around 19% recorded once. The sequencing input was blood. These TCRs come from a woman between 45 and 65 years old with Graves' hyperthyroidism that later progressed to Graves' ophthalmopathy.

This clonotype was detected a few times. This sequence joins TRBV14 and TRBJ2-7, with unresolved D. Trimming stripped 0 bases from V and 5 bases from J, with 11 bases between. Germline V gene data show CDR1 as SGHDN and CDR2 as FVKESK. CDR3 length: 14 amino acids. The CDR3, as DNA: TGTGCCAGCAGCCAAGATCTTCAGGTCCACGAGCAGTACTTC. It encodes CASSQDLQVHEQYF.

This clonotype was recorded many times. This sequence may be a read error, since a much larger clone differs from it by one base. The chain uses TRBV7-3 and TRBJ2-1; no clear D. CDR3 length: 13 residues. Looked up from germline, CDR1 is SGHTA and CDR2 is FQGTGA. The germline V and J ends were trimmed by 3 bases and 4 bases, with 7 bases remaining between them. The CDR3 sequence: CASSLYRYNEQFF. In nucleotides, the CDR3 is TGTGCCAGCAGCTTGTACAGATACAATGAGCAGTTCTTC.

The V call is TRBV6-1, the J call TRBJ2-1; the D gene is possibly TRBD2 (5 bases). Germline CDR1 reads MNHNS; CDR2 reads SASEGT. V was trimmed by 2 bases and J by 4 bases, leaving 18 bases between them. The CDR3 runs to 17 residues. The CDR3: CASSESFWLAGYNEQFF. Here the CDR3 DNA reads TGTGCCAGCAGTGAAAGCTTCTGGCTAGCCGGATACAATGAGCAGTTCTTC.

This clonotype occurred a few times. The chain is built from TRBV20-1 and TRBJ1-2; maybe TRBD1 (6 bases). The V end was cut by 0 bases, the J end by 3 bases, with 11 bases between. The CDR3 consists of 14 residues. The germline CDR1 and CDR2 sequences are DFQATT and SNEGSKA (reference sequence). The CDR3 reads CSARDPGTHYGYTF. The CDR3 coding sequence is TGCAGTGCTAGAGATCCCGGGACACACTATGGCTACACCTTC.

This clonotype was found many times. The V call is TRBV12-3 or TRBV12-4, the J call TRBJ2-3, with 10 bases matching TRBD2. V gave up 5 bases and J gave up 2 bases; unmatched junction bases: 7. The CDR3 contains 16 residues. The chain's CDR3 is CASSPGLATATDTQYF. The CDR3 region has the DNA TGTGCCAGCAGTCCGGGACTAGCGACCGCCACAGATACGCAGTATTTT.

This clonotype showed up many times. This chain connects TRBV27 to TRBJ2-7; a weak D match, TRBD2 (5 bases). V shed 0 bases and J shed 0 bases, with 12 bases lying between them. The CDR3 consists of 16 residues. CDR1 and CDR2 (germline): MNHEY, SMNVEV (reference sequence). Here the CDR3 reads CASSLSAGDNSYEQYF. In DNA form, the CDR3 reads TGTGCCAGCAGTTTATCTGCCGGGGATAACTCCTACGAGCAGTACTTC.

This chain joins TRBV5-1 and TRBJ2-4; 10 nucleotides match TRBD2. The CDR3 is 15 residues long. Looked up from germline, CDR1 is SGHRS and CDR2 is YFSETQ. The V and J ends lost 3 bases and 9 bases, in that order; junction bases with no gene match: 9. CDR3 sequence: CASSWTSGGAGIQYF. CDR3 DNA: TGCGCCAGCAGCTGGACGAGCGGGGGGGCCGGCATTCAGTACTTC.

The chain recombines TRBV29-1 with TRBJ2-1; no firm D call. CDR3 length: 12 amino acids. V shed 4 bases and J shed 5 bases, with 9 bases lying between them. CDR1 is SQVTM, CDR2 ANQGSEA, per germline. The CDR3 nucleotides are TGCAGCGTTGGGGCCCAGAACAATGAGCAGTTCTTC. Translating it yields CSVGAQNNEQFF.

About this clonotype itself: The conserved phenylalanine or tryptophan is not found at the CDR3 terminus, so this likely reflects a read error. The chain is built from TRBV12-3 or TRBV12-4 and TRBJ2-2; tentatively, D is TRBD1 (6 bases). Trimming stripped 0 bases from V and 3 bases from J, with 8 bases between. This CDR3 has 15 residues. The CDR3 sequence: CASSLAGAYTGELFL. The CDR3 DNA is TGTGCCAGCAGTTTAGCGGGGGCCTACACCGGGGAGCTGTTTTTA.

This clonotype was observed a handful of times. The CDR3 protein is CASSQPPGTQYF. CDR3 nucleotide sequence: TGTGCCAGCAGTCAACCTCCAGGGACGCAGTACTTC. The rearrangement joins TRBV14 to TRBJ2-5, with D perhaps being TRBD1 or TRBD2 (5 bases each). Germline V gene data show CDR1 as SGHDN and CDR2 as FVKESK. With 6 bases removed from V and 11 bases from J, the gap between germline ends came to 16 bases. CDR3 length: 12 amino acids.

V usage is TRBV3-1 and J usage is TRBJ1-2; D is ambiguous. Germline assignment: CDR1 LGHDT and CDR2 YNNKEL (reference sequence). CDR3 size: 15 residues. The germline V and J ends were trimmed by 1 base and 1 base, with 10 bases remaining between them. The CDR3 DNA sequence: TGTGCCAGCAGCCAAGCCAGGACCGGTAACTATGGCTACACCTTC. It translates to CASSQARTGNYGYTF.

This clonotype has a handful of counts. The chain is built from TRBV29-1 and TRBJ1-1, with D uncertain. Germline V gives CDR1 SQVTM, CDR2 ANQGSEA. The CDR3 is 13 amino acids. The ends were cut back, 0 bases at V and 5 bases at J, with 10 bases in the middle. The CDR3 protein is CSVEEGGETEAFF. The CDR3 coding sequence is TGCAGCGTTGAAGAAGGTGGGGAGACTGAAGCTTTCTTT. Drawing the rest from reference TRBV29-1 and TRBJ1-1, the complete variable domain is SAVISQKPSRDICQRGTSLTIQCQVDSQVTMMFWYRQQPGQSLTLIATANQGSEATYESGFVIDKFPISRPNLTFSTLTVSNMSPEDSSIYLCSVEEGGETEAFFGQGTRLTVV.

Ten or more counts support this clonotype. The chain carries TRBV12-3 or TRBV12-4 and TRBJ1-2; tentative D call: TRBD1 (5 bases). The ends were cut back, 6 bases at V and 1 base at J, with 24 bases in the middle. The CDR3 contains 18 residues. Here the CDR3 reads CASRGALGAVASNYGYTF. CDR3 nucleotide sequence: TGTGCCAGCAGGGGAGCTTTAGGGGCGGTGGCTAGTAACTATGGCTACACCTTC.

This clonotype has just a few counts. V and J are TRBV13 and TRBJ2-3; 7 bases agree with TRBD1. Germline V gives CDR1 PRHDT, CDR2 FYEKMQ (reference sequence). Germline trimming cut 5 bases from V and 1 base from J; bases unmatched to any gene: 9. CDR3 length: 16 residues. In DNA, the CDR3 is TGTGCCAGCAGCCCCTTCCGGGACAGACGCACAGATACGCAGTATTTT. Translated: CASSPFRDRRTDTQYF.

There are a few counts of this clonotype. V and J are TRBV20-1 and TRBJ1-5, with D unclear. The CDR3 consists of 14 residues. Trimming stripped 1 base from V and 2 bases from J, with 9 bases between. Germline CDR1 is DFQATT and CDR2 is SNEGSKA (reference sequence). For the CDR3, the DNA is TGCAGTGCTAGAGCTAGGTCTGGCAATCAGCCCCAGCATTTT. It encodes CSARARSGNQPQHF.

The V call is TRBV20-1, the J call TRBJ2-2; 13 bases are shared with TRBD2. The CDR3 is 18 residues long. Germline trimming cut 2 bases from V and 2 bases from J; bases unmatched to any gene: 8. Per germline, CDR1 DFQATT and CDR2 SNEGSKA (reference sequence). The CDR3 nucleotides are TGCAGTGCTAGATTTGTGACTAGCGGGGGGCTTAACACCGGGGAGCTGTTTTTT. It yields the protein CSARFVTSGGLNTGELFF.

This clonotype was seen more than once but under ten times. The chain joins TRBV3-1 to TRBJ2-2, with D perhaps TRBD1 (6 bases). Germline loops: CDR1 LGHDT, CDR2 YNNKEL (reference sequence). The CDR3 sequence is 14 residues long. The V gene lost 2 bases and the J gene lost 7 bases, with 11 bases spanning the gap. The CDR3 reads CASSQSGVGGELFF. DNA of the CDR3: TGTGCCAGCAGCCAATCAGGGGTTGGCGGGGAGCTGTTTTTT.

This sequence joins TRBV9 and TRBJ2-5, with D perhaps TRBD2 (6 bases). The CDR3 spans 14 residues. The germline V gene has CDR1 SGDLS and CDR2 YYNGEE. Deletions cut 4 bases from V and 4 bases from J, with 14 bases between. The CDR3 reads CASSPGGKLETQYF. The CDR3 DNA sequence: TGTGCCAGCAGCCCCGGAGGGAAGTTAGAGACCCAGTACTTC.

In its sample, this clonotype was seen many times. This chain uses TRBV3-1 with TRBJ1-2; 10 bases align to TRBD1. The junction had 6 bases not matched to a gene; V was cut back by 4 bases and J by 4 bases. Germline CDR1 LGHDT, CDR2 YNNKEL (reference sequence). This CDR3 comprises 15 residues. The CDR3 loop reads CASSPSDRGAYGYTF. CDR3 coding DNA: TGTGCCAGCAGCCCCTCGGACAGGGGGGCCTATGGCTACACCTTC.

This clonotype was observed a few times. J is TRBJ1-2 and V is TRBV6-6; D is ambiguous. The CDR3 is made up of 13 amino acids. CDR1 and CDR2 (germline): MNHNY, SVGAGI (reference sequence). V lost 0 bases to trimming and J lost 8 bases, with 10 bases between them. This chain's CDR3 is CASSYSGDEGYTF. CDR3 in DNA: TGTGCCAGCAGTTACTCCGGGGATGAAGGCTACACCTTC.

The chain joins TRBV11-1 to TRBJ1-2; 12 bases agree with TRBD1. Germline V gene sequence: CDR1 SGHAT, CDR2 FQDESV (reference sequence). Losses at the gene ends were 4 bases for V and 4 bases for J; bases not matched to a gene: 10. This CDR3 comprises 17 residues. The CDR3 loop reads CASSSSVGQGASYGYTF. The CDR3 coding sequence is TGTGCCAGCAGCTCCTCTGTGGGACAGGGGGCGAGCTATGGCTACACCTTC.

V and J are TRBV18 and TRBJ2-7, with D perhaps TRBD2 (6 bases). Germline V lookup: CDR1 KGHSH, CDR2 LQKENI. The CDR3 is made up of 16 amino acids. Between the trimmed V and J ends, which lost 0 bases and 3 bases, there was a span of 15 bases. The CDR3 coding sequence is TGTGCCAGCTCACCACCGGGGACTCCAGGAGGCTACGAGCAGTACTTC. Encoded protein: CASSPPGTPGGYEQYF.